This TCR beta chain was profiled in a study of blood T cells in healthy people across ages. Study results and limitations: The recorded TCR beta diversity per million T cells decreased in a roughly linear manner with age. Both naive CD4+ cell counts and diversity were greater in long-lived donors than in aged donors.

For the second PCR, which ran for 7 to 11 cycles, a sample-barcoded 5' primer and a J-beta primer mix were used. Tags on each cDNA molecule came from a template-switch adaptor with 12 random nucleotides. TCRdb ran MiXCR on the 5' RACE reads and lists one entry per CDR3 protein. This table has approximately 960,000 distinct CDR3 sequences, 29% appearing once. This CDR3 region has 14 residues. The trim removed 1 base at V and 5 bases at J, leaving 3 bases unmatched. The V gene's germline CDR1 is DFQATT and CDR2 SNEGSKA (reference sequence). Concerning this clonotype itself: Antigen: not known.

This same sample was also part of a study on T cells of mothers and their children. According to that study: There was no detection of any persistent microchimeric T cell clones.

The clonotype was recovered from a woman between 40 and 55 years old in good health. Sequencing used blood. The genes are TRBV20-1 and TRBJ2-5, with 11 bases aligning to TRBD2. The CDR3 here is CSARAPSGGETQYF. The CDR3 bases are TGCAGTGCTAGAGCCCCTAGCGGGGGGGAGACCCAGTACTTC.